Each of the 21 T cell receptor beta chains below was sequenced from the same sample in a study of T cell repertoires in cytomegalovirus infection. In TCRdb, the reads were re-called with MiXCR into one record per CDR3 protein. The table lists a few hundred thousand distinct CDR3 sequences, about 40% of them singletons. Their antigens are not known. This specimen consisted of cultured PBMCs, obtained from culture after CMV antigen stimulation. The receptors were gathered from a human donor in good health (CMV status not recorded). Some clones in this sample may be carry-over from other donors' samples.

A few counts support this clonotype. The chain employs TRBV7-2 and TRBJ2-4; no clear D. CDR1 and CDR2 from the germline V gene are SGHTA and FQGNSA. The CDR3 totals 14 residues. The V end lost 5 bases, the J end lost 3 bases, and 11 bases lay between the germline ends. CDR3 in DNA: TGTGCCAGCAGCCCCACCCTGAGCAAAAACATTCAGTACTTC. Its protein is CASSPTLSKNIQYF. The full variable domain, with the rest looked up from reference TRBV7-2 and TRBJ2-4, is GAGVSQSPSNKVTEKGKDVELRCDPISGHTALYWYRQSLGQGLEFLIYFQGNSAPDKSGLPSDRFSAERTGGSVSTLTIQRTQQEDSAVYLCASSPTLSKNIQYFGAGTRLSVL.

The table lists this clonotype with a few counts. At one of its ends the junction is not consistent with the germline gene, which may arise from a read error. V usage is TRBV5-3 and J usage is TRBJ1-2; tentatively, D is TRBD1 (5 bases). TRBV5-3 is annotated as an ORF whose role is uncertain. The CDR3 is 13 amino acids. The CDR3 here is CASSLEGVGGYTF. The CDR3 DNA reads as TGTGCCAGCAGCTTGGAAGGGGTCGGTGGCTACACCTTC.

The chain links TRBV7-6 to TRBJ2-5; D is unclear. Germline loops: CDR1 SGHVS, CDR2 FNYEAQ. This CDR3 comprises 16 residues. Trimming removed 1 base from V and 4 bases from J, with 16 bases in between. CDR3 in amino acids: CASSLDPAPRGETQYF. The CDR3 bases are TGTGCCAGCAGCTTAGACCCAGCCCCCCGCGGAGAGACCCAGTACTTC.

The chain has TRBV7-2 and TRBJ2-7; D not resolved. Germline V gene data show CDR1 as SGHTA and CDR2 as FQGNSA. V lost 0 bases and J 0 bases, leaving 15 bases between the germline ends. The CDR3 is 17 amino acids. CDR3 bases: TGTGCCAGCAGCTTAGCCTTAGGATCGGCCCGCTCCTACGAGCAGTACTTC. Translation: CASSLALGSARSYEQYF.

This clonotype was seen a few times. The rearrangement uses TRBV7-2 and TRBJ1-4; tentatively, D is TRBD1 (5 bases). V lost 2 bases to trimming and J lost 4 bases, with 11 bases between them. The germline gives CDR1 SGHTA, CDR2 FQGNSA. This CDR3 contains 15 residues. CDR3 in DNA: TGTGCCAGCAGCTTATGGCGGGGCAGTAATGAAAAACTGTTTTTT. As protein: CASSLWRGSNEKLFF.

The chain recombines TRBV2 with TRBJ1-2; TRBD1 is a possible D gene (5 bases). CDR3 length: 15 residues. The germline V and J ends were trimmed by 3 bases and 2 bases, with 13 bases remaining between them. Germline V gene data show CDR1 as SNHLY and CDR2 as FYNNEI. The CDR3 coding sequence is TGTGCCAGCAGTGATTATTTGGACACAAACTATGGCTACACCTTC. As protein: CASSDYLDTNYGYTF.

Remarks on this clonotype: Sequence at one end of the junction differs from germline and may be a read error. The V gene is TRBV5-3, the J gene TRBJ2-6; either TRBD1 or TRBD2 may fit D (5 bases each). TRBV5-3 is reported as an ORF; its role is uncertain. There are 17 residues in the CDR3. In DNA form, the CDR3 reads TGTGCCAGCAGCTCGCCCGGGGCAAGCTCTGGGGCCAACGTCCTGACTTTC. Translated, it gives CASSSPGASSGANVLTF.

Only a few counts were recorded for this clonotype. This chain connects TRBV20-1 to TRBJ2-4; 14 bases map to TRBD2. CDR3 length equals 17 residues. The germline CDR1 and CDR2 sequences are DFQATT and SNEGSKA (reference sequence). The chain's CDR3 is CSCETSGGDLAKNIQYF. In DNA, the CDR3 is TGCAGCTGCGAGACTAGCGGGGGGGATTTAGCCAAAAACATTCAGTACTTC.

This clonotype showed up just a few times. J is TRBJ2-1 and V is TRBV7-6, with D perhaps matching TRBD2 (5 bases). Looked up from germline, CDR1 is SGHVS and CDR2 is FNYEAQ. This CDR3 region has 12 residues. V lost 5 bases, J lost 9 bases, and 11 bases lay in between. CDR3 amino acids: CASSRSGFEQFF. As DNA, the CDR3 is TGTGCCAGCAGCCGATCGGGGTTTGAGCAGTTCTTC.

The chain recombines TRBV30 with TRBJ2-1, with D perhaps TRBD1 or TRBD2 (5 bases each). V lost 4 bases and J lost 1, with 14 bases in between. The CDR3 has 15 residues. The germline V gene encodes CDR1 GTSNPN and CDR2 SVGIG (reference sequence). Here the CDR3 reads CAWTYGTPSYNEQFF. The CDR3 region has the DNA TGTGCCTGGACCTACGGGACCCCATCCTACAATGAGCAGTTCTTC.

V gene TRBV4-2 combines with J gene TRBJ2-3, with 14 nucleotides matching TRBD2. The CDR3 has 17 amino acids. Per the germline V gene, CDR1 is LGHNA and CDR2 is YNFKEQ. Unmatched junction bases numbered 4, after V lost 0 bases and J lost 5 bases. The CDR3 reads CASSQDRGTSGRDTQYF. Written as DNA, the CDR3 is TGTGCCAGCAGCCAAGATCGGGGGACTAGCGGGAGAGATACGCAGTATTTT.

J is TRBJ1-3 and V is TRBV12-3 or TRBV12-4; maybe TRBD1 (6 bases). The CDR3 contains 17 residues. V was cut by 2 bases and J by 0 bases, with 14 bases left in between. The CDR3 loop is CASSLPWGHHSGNTIYF. CDR3 DNA: TGTGCCAGCAGTTTACCCTGGGGACACCACTCTGGAAACACCATATATTTT.

The sample holds a few counts of this clonotype. The rearrangement joins TRBV7-2 to TRBJ1-4; the D is unclear. CDR3 length: 16 amino acids. The ends were cut back, 2 bases at V and 4 bases at J, with 14 bases in the middle. Germline values: CDR1 SGHTA, CDR2 FQGNSA. CDR3 DNA: TGTGCCAGCAGCTTAACCCCGGGGAGGAATAATGAAAAACTGTTTTTT. Translating gives CASSLTPGRNNEKLFF. Looking up the rest from reference TRBV7-2 and TRBJ1-4 gives the full variable domain: GAGVSQSPSNKVTEKGKDVELRCDPISGHTALYWYRQSLGQGLEFLIYFQGNSAPDKSGLPSDRFSAERTGGSVSTLTIQRTQQEDSAVYLCASSLTPGRNNEKLFFGSGTQLSVL.

This clonotype has ten or more counts. The chain's CDR3 is CASSFGNPNTEAFF. The CDR3 DNA sequence: TGTGCCAGCAGCTTTGGAAACCCTAACACTGAAGCTTTCTTT. The V call is TRBV7-2, the J call TRBJ1-1, with D uncertain. The CDR3 totals 14 residues. V gave up 3 bases and J gave up 2 bases, with 10 bases separating them. The germline gives CDR1 SGHTA, CDR2 FQGNSA.

This sequence joins TRBV6-5 and TRBJ2-7, with TRBD2 identical over 8 bases. The germline CDR1 and CDR2 sequences are MNHEY and SVGAGI. This CDR3 is built from 15 residues. V dropped 2 bases and J dropped 4; count of bases not matched to a gene: 7. CDR3 sequence (DNA): TGTGCCAGCAGTTACAGTCTAGCGGGTGGTTACGAGCAGTACTTC. This sequence encodes CASSYSLAGGYEQYF.

The V call is TRBV27, the J call TRBJ2-1, with TRBD1 as a possible D gene (7 bases). From germline, CDR1 is MNHEY and CDR2 SMNVEV (reference sequence). The CDR3 extends over 15 amino acids. V was pared by 6 bases and J by 4 bases, with 16 bases between. The CDR3 DNA reads TGTGCCAGCAGGAGTGGAGGGGGCGTATACAATGAGCAGTTCTTC. Translated: CASRSGGGVYNEQFF.

The V and J genes are TRBV28 and TRBJ1-2; D not resolved. CDR1 MDHEN and CDR2 SYDVKM come from the germline V gene. Deletions cut 3 bases from V and 8 bases from J, with 16 bases between. CDR3 length: 14 amino acids. CDR3 coding DNA: TGTGCCAGCAGTTTTGGCTCACCGAGTGTAGGCTACACCTTC. Residues: CASSFGSPSVGYTF.

The chain recombines TRBV12-3 or TRBV12-4 with TRBJ2-7; 14 bases match TRBD2. CDR3 length: 17 residues. Germline trimming cut 3 bases from V and 6 bases from J; bases unmatched to any gene: 10. CDR3 in amino acids: CASSLKTSGGVTTEQYF. The CDR3 DNA follows: TGTGCCAGCAGTTTGAAGACTAGCGGGGGGGTAACTACCGAGCAGTACTTC.

The V and J genes are TRBV7-8 and TRBJ1-4; no clear D gene. The CDR3 length is 15 residues. The V gene lost 5 bases and the J gene lost 3 bases, with 13 bases spanning the gap. Germline-derived CDR1 and CDR2 are SGHVS and FQNEAQ. The CDR3 sequence: CASSPPANPNEKLFF. The CDR3 DNA is TGTGCCAGCAGCCCTCCGGCGAACCCTAATGAAAAACTGTTTTTT.

This clonotype has only a few counts. The chain links TRBV7-8 to TRBJ2-1; D call uncertain. CDR3 length: 15 amino acids. V was pared by 3 bases and J by 0 bases, with 9 bases between. Germline V CDR1 and CDR2: SGHVS, FQNEAQ. CDR3 DNA: TGTGCCAGCAGCTTGTACCCGAGCTCCTACAATGAGCAGTTCTTC. It yields the protein CASSLYPSSYNEQFF.

The chain uses TRBV24-1 and TRBJ2-1; D is unresolved. Trimming took 9 bases from V and 0 from J, leaving 8 bases between them. This CDR3 spans 13 amino acids. Germline V gene data show CDR1 as KGHDR and CDR2 as SFDVKD. Here the CDR3 reads CATSASSYNEQFF. CDR3 nucleotide sequence: TGTGCCACCTCGGCGAGCTCCTACAATGAGCAGTTCTTC.